The next 31 T cell receptor beta chains were all read from a single sample in a study of a mutant IDH1 vaccine in newly diagnosed glioma. Which antigens these TCRs recognize remains unknown. Libraries were prepared by immunoSEQ multiplex PCR; TCRdb keeps only in-frame clonotypes and omits some of them. The table records approximately 60,000 clones, about 87% of them present only once. Sample time point: week 23, last vaccination. The investigators gave 300 ug of mutant IDH1 20-mer peptide in each vaccine dose, together with topical imiquimod. Specimen: PBMCs, collected from a glioma patient whose treatment included an IDH1 peptide vaccine. These TCRs come from a middle-aged man with glioma.

V is TRBV6-5 and J is TRBJ2-7; D is unresolved. This CDR3 has 14 amino acids. Trimming removed 6 bases at V and 3 bases at J, with 15 bases between. The germline V gene has CDR1 MNHEY and CDR2 SVGAGI. The CDR3 reads CASRPNNGDYEQYF. In nucleotides, the CDR3 is TGTGCCAGCAGACCGAACAATGGAGACTACGAGCAGTACTTC.

J is TRBJ2-1 and V is TRBV18, with TRBD1 matching 7 bases. Germline V gives CDR1 KGHSH, CDR2 LQKENI. The CDR3 spans 15 residues. Trimming removed 3 bases from V and 5 bases from J; junction bases left unmatched: 7. The DNA for the CDR3 is TGTGCCAGCTCACCTCGGACGGGACAGAACAATGAGCAGTTCTTC. Translated: CASSPRTGQNNEQFF.

The V and J genes are TRBV23-1 and TRBJ2-1; 7 nucleotides align to TRBD2. TRBV23-1 is reported as an ORF; its role is uncertain. V lost 7 bases to trimming and J lost 3 bases; unmatched junction nucleotides: 30. The CDR3 consists of 22 residues. Written as DNA, the CDR3 is TGCGCCAGCACTTCAATATTTGGAGACACGAGTTTGCGGGAGTTATTCTACAATGAGCAGTTCTTC. Translation gives CASTSIFGDTSLRELFYNEQFF.

This clone was seen only once. The CDR3 sequence: CASSPRGGLGETQYF. CDR3 nucleotides: TGTGCCAGCAGCCCCAGGGGGGGCCTGGGAGAGACCCAGTACTTC. The chain employs TRBV9 and TRBJ2-5; D is tentatively TRBD1 or TRBD2 (7 bases each). Deletions cut 4 bases from V and 4 bases from J, with 17 bases between. From germline, CDR1 is SGDLS and CDR2 YYNGEE. This CDR3 is 15 amino acids long.

This chain links TRBV7-9 with TRBJ2-3, with TRBD2 matching 8 bases. The germline CDR1 and CDR2 sequences are SEHNR and FQNEAQ (reference sequence). The junction had 9 bases not matched to a gene; V was cut back by 5 bases and J by 2 bases. CDR3 length: 16 amino acids. The CDR3 DNA reads TGTGCCAGCAGCCCCACCCTAGCGGGTTTCACAGATACGCAGTATTTT. Translated: CASSPTLAGFTDTQYF.

The gene calls are TRBV10-3 and TRBJ2-7, with TRBD2 matching over 11 bases. The trim removed 4 bases at V and 0 bases at J, leaving 11 bases unmatched. The germline CDR1 and CDR2 sequences are ENHRY and SYGVKD. The CDR3 runs to 18 residues. The CDR3 is CAISGPSGLADLSYEQYF. CDR3 in DNA: TGTGCCATCAGTGGCCCCTCGGGACTAGCGGATCTCTCCTACGAGCAGTACTTC.

V usage is TRBV6-6 and J usage is TRBJ2-7; D is perhaps TRBD1 (5 bases). Germline-derived CDR1 and CDR2 are MNHNY and SVGAGI (reference sequence). The V and J ends lost 8 bases and 3 bases respectively, with 8 bases between them. The CDR3 is 11 amino acids. The CDR3 DNA reads TGTGCCAGCGAAGGGGACTACGAGCAGTACTTC. This encodes CASEGDYEQYF.

The chain has TRBV6-5 and TRBJ1-2, with 10 bases fitting TRBD1. The CDR3 totals 13 residues. V lost 6 bases to trimming and J lost 4 bases; unmatched junction nucleotides: 2. In germline, CDR1 is MNHEY, CDR2 SVGAGI. The CDR3 reads CASRGQGIYGYTF. DNA of the CDR3: TGTGCCAGCAGGGGACAGGGGATCTATGGCTACACCTTC.

The chain uses TRBV5-8 and TRBJ1-5, with D possibly being TRBD1 (5 bases). V was trimmed by 1 base and J by 2 bases, leaving 10 bases between them. This CDR3 has 15 residues. The germline V gene has CDR1 SGHTS and CDR2 YDEGEE. The CDR3 loop is CASSLLGDGNQPQHF. The CDR3 bases are TGTGCCAGCAGCTTGTTAGGGGATGGCAATCAGCCCCAGCATTTT.

The CDR3 here is CASSVSRGEKLFF. The CDR3 DNA follows: TGTGCCAGCAGCGTCTCCAGGGGGGAAAAACTGTTTTTT. The chain combines TRBV9 with TRBJ1-4; TRBD1 agrees at 7 bases. The CDR3 consists of 13 residues. In germline, CDR1 is SGDLS, CDR2 YYNGEE. Germline trimming cut 2 bases from V and 8 bases from J; bases unmatched to any gene: 3.

CDR3 DNA sequence: TGTGCCAGCAGCCGAGAGCTCGAGCAGTACTTC. It specifies CASSRELEQYF. V is TRBV28 and J is TRBJ2-7; D ambiguous. Germline assignment: CDR1 MDHEN and CDR2 SYDVKM. The V end was cut by 6 bases, the J end by 6 bases, with 9 bases between. This CDR3 region has 11 residues.

V is TRBV6-1 and J is TRBJ1-5, with TRBD1 matching over 7 bases. Germline V gene sequence: CDR1 MNHNS, CDR2 SASEGT. The CDR3 is 14 amino acids. J was trimmed by 9 bases and V by 7 bases; bases with no gene match: 12. DNA of the CDR3: TGTGCCAGCATCCCAGGGGGGAGCAGATCGCCCCAGCATTTT. Encoded protein: CASIPGGSRSPQHF.

This chain uses TRBV7-6 with TRBJ2-2; D is uncertain. This CDR3 region has 15 residues. CDR1 is SGHVS, CDR2 FNYEAQ, per germline. The ends were cut back, 7 bases at V and 1 base at J, with 13 bases in the middle. CDR3 loop: CASTTDAGNTGELFF. The CDR3 DNA reads as TGTGCCAGCACCACGGACGCAGGGAACACCGGGGAGCTGTTTTTT.

The chain carries TRBV7-8 and TRBJ2-3; 9 positions match TRBD2. Germline values: CDR1 SGHVS, CDR2 FQNEAQ. The CDR3 has 17 amino acids. After removal of 5 bases from V and 3 bases from J, the junction contained 12 bases not matched to a gene. The CDR3 region has the DNA TGTGCCAGCAGCCCACCCAGCGCGGGAGGGCTGACAGATACGCAGTATTTT. Its protein is CASSPPSAGGLTDTQYF.

As concerns this clone: Compared with germline, one end of the junction differs, possibly owing to a read error. The V gene is TRBV14, the J gene TRBJ2-1; 8 nucleotides line up with TRBD2. The germline gives CDR1 SGHDN, CDR2 FVKESK. The CDR3 is 12 residues long. The CDR3 here is CASSQVAGKQFF. Here the CDR3 DNA reads TGTGCCAGCAGTCAAGTAGCGGGGAAGCAGTTCTTC.

J is TRBJ1-5 and V is TRBV27; tentative D call: TRBD1 (5 bases). V lost 11 bases, J lost 1 base, and 15 bases lay in between. The germline V gene has CDR1 MNHEY and CDR2 SMNVEV (reference sequence). This CDR3 has 14 residues. The CDR3, as DNA: TGTGCCGATCAAGGGGAGTTGAGCAATCAGCCCCAGCATTTT. Its translation is CADQGELSNQPQHF.

CDR3 DNA: TGTGCCAGCCTCGGTACGAGTGATACGCAGTATTTT. Its translation: CASLGTSDTQYF. This sequence joins TRBV18 and TRBJ2-3; D is undetermined. This CDR3 contains 12 residues. V lost 8 bases, J lost 6 bases, and 12 bases lay in between. CDR1 KGHSH and CDR2 LQKENI come from the germline V gene.

This clone was seen only a few times. CDR3 DNA: TGTGCCAGCTCGCCGCGAGCTGGGGGTCCTAATGAAAAACTGTTTTTT. Protein sequence: CASSPRAGGPNEKLFF. The genes are TRBV18 and TRBJ1-4; a weak D match, TRBD1 (5 bases). The CDR3 runs 16 residues. Germline CDR1 and CDR2: KGHSH and LQKENI. Trimming shortened V by 6 bases and J by 3 bases, and 17 bases separated the two germline ends.

The CDR3 DNA is TGTGCTAGTGGTTTGGTTGGAAACGAGCAGTACTTC. It encodes CASGLVGNEQYF. The rearrangement uses TRBV12-5 and TRBJ2-7; no reliable D call. CDR1 and CDR2 from the germline V gene are LGHNT and FRNRAP. The CDR3 contains 12 residues. Trimming stripped 0 bases from V and 5 bases from J, with 5 bases between.

This clone was observed a single time. The chain carries TRBV27 and TRBJ2-3; 9 bases map to TRBD2. Germline CDR1 and CDR2: MNHEY and SMNVEV (reference sequence). After removal of 2 bases from V and 5 bases from J, the junction contained 5 bases not matched to a gene. CDR3 size: 15 residues. The CDR3 spells CASSLLAGKEDTQYF. CDR3 nucleotide sequence: TGTGCCAGCAGTTTACTAGCGGGAAAAGAAGATACGCAGTATTTT.

The chain combines TRBV6-1 with TRBJ2-5; TRBD2 is a possible D gene (7 bases). Germline V gene sequence: CDR1 MNHNS, CDR2 SASEGT. This CDR3 is 12 amino acids long. The CDR3 bases are TGTACCCAGACGGGGGGCGGGGAGACCCAGTACTTC. As protein: CTQTGGGETQYF.

CDR3 in amino acids: CASSSTGGGTGELFF. CDR3 nucleotides: TGCGCCAGCAGCTCGACAGGGGGCGGCACCGGGGAGCTGTTTTTT. The V call is TRBV5-1, the J call TRBJ2-2, with TRBD1 matching 10 bases. Losses at the gene ends were 3 bases for V and 4 bases for J; bases not matched to a gene: 3. This CDR3 has 15 residues. Looked up from germline, CDR1 is SGHRS and CDR2 is YFSETQ. The full variable domain, in which reference TRBV5-1 and TRBJ2-2 provide the parts outside the CDR3, is KAGVTQTPRYLIKTRGQQVTLSCSPISGHRSVSWYQQTPGQGLQFLFEYFSETQRNKGNFPGRFSGRQFSNSRSEMNVSTLELGDSALYLCASSSTGGGTGELFFGEGSRLTVL.

This sequence joins TRBV11-2 and TRBJ2-1, with no clear D. V was trimmed by 0 bases and J by 5 bases, leaving 14 bases between them. The CDR3 covers 16 residues. Germline CDR1 is SGHAT and CDR2 is FQNNGV. The chain's CDR3 is CASSLESGFQDNEQFF. CDR3 nucleotides: TGTGCCAGCAGCTTAGAGTCTGGTTTTCAGGACAATGAGCAGTTCTTC.

This clone was counted a single time. The genes are TRBV2 and TRBJ2-5; TRBD1 matches at 10 bases. Per the germline V gene, CDR1 is SNHLY and CDR2 is FYNNEI. The V gene end was trimmed by 6 bases and the J gene end by 1 base; junction bases not matched to a gene: 2. This CDR3 contains 14 residues. DNA of the CDR3: TGTGCCAGCAGAAGGACAGGGGGCCAAGAGACCCAGTACTTC. It encodes CASRRTGGQETQYF.

This chain connects TRBV18 to TRBJ1-5, with D possibly TRBD1 on 6 matching bases. Trimming cost V 2 bases and J 4 bases, with 27 bases left between them. This CDR3 spans 20 amino acids. Germline lookup yields CDR1 KGHSH and CDR2 LQKENI. CDR3 DNA sequence: TGTGCCAGCTCACCAAGGGGGATGGGGCAGGTCGGATTGTCAAATCAGCCCCAGCATTTT. Its protein product is CASSPRGMGQVGLSNQPQHF.

The J gene is TRBJ1-2, the V gene TRBV9, with D possibly TRBD1 on 6 matching bases. The CDR3 spans 15 residues. V was shortened by 3 bases and J by 5 bases, with 17 bases between the two germline ends. Germline-derived CDR1 and CDR2 are SGDLS and YYNGEE. The CDR3 spells CASSELQGPPYGYTF. The CDR3 DNA is TGTGCCAGCAGCGAGCTCCAGGGGCCTCCTTATGGCTACACCTTC.

The V call is TRBV7-8, the J call TRBJ1-5; tentative D call: TRBD1 (5 bases). Trimming pared 8 bases from V and 4 bases from J, leaving 9 bases between. Germline CDR1 reads SGHVS; CDR2 reads FQNEAQ. CDR3 size: 12 residues. CDR3 nucleotides: TGTGCCAGCCGCGGGGGGAATCAGCCCCAGCATTTT. Residues: CASRGGNQPQHF. The full variable domain, in which reference TRBV7-8 and TRBJ1-5 provide the parts outside the CDR3, is GAGVSQSPRYKVAKRGQDVALRCDPISGHVSLFWYQQALGQGPEFLTYFQNEAQLDKSGLPSDRFFAERPEGSVSTLKIQRTQQEDSAVYLCASRGGNQPQHFGDGTRLSIL.

The rearrangement links TRBV15 to TRBJ1-5; weak D call: TRBD1 (5 bases). Germline CDR1 LNHNV, CDR2 YYDKDF (reference sequence). The V end was cut by 3 bases, the J end by 5 bases, with 8 bases between. The CDR3 consists of 13 residues. The CDR3 sequence: CATSRRGDQPQHF. CDR3 bases: TGTGCCACCAGCAGGAGGGGTGATCAGCCCCAGCATTTT.

This chain links TRBV7-2 with TRBJ2-4; no reliable D call. CDR1 and CDR2 (germline): SGHTA, FQGNSA. V lost 6 bases, J lost 0 bases, and 15 bases lay in between. The CDR3 extends over 16 amino acids. CDR3 nucleotides: TGTGCCAGCAGTGGCCTTCCCATGGTAGCCAAAAACATTCAGTACTTC. Translating gives CASSGLPMVAKNIQYF.

This chain links TRBV2 with TRBJ1-2; no clear D. The CDR3 consists of 11 residues. Germline loops: CDR1 SNHLY, CDR2 FYNNEI. The ends were cut back, 6 bases at V and 8 bases at J, with 10 bases in the middle. CDR3 protein: CASRSPQGYTF. The CDR3 coding sequence is TGTGCCAGCAGATCTCCACAGGGCTACACCTTC.

V usage is TRBV9 and J usage is TRBJ1-2; no clear D. Germline loops: CDR1 SGDLS, CDR2 YYNGEE. Trimming cost V 0 bases and J 0 bases, with 6 bases left between them. The CDR3 runs 14 residues. This chain's CDR3 is CASSVAGTNYGYTF. Here the CDR3 DNA reads TGTGCCAGCAGCGTAGCGGGCACTAACTATGGCTACACCTTC.